This T cell receptor (beta chain) was observed in a study of blood T cell repertoires in COVID-19. Produced via immunoSEQ multiplex PCR; TCRdb's table is partial and in-frame only. The table lists 200,000 to 250,000 clones, roughly 75% of them singletons. V lost 8 bases to trimming and J lost 0 bases, with 10 bases between them. Germline V gene sequence: CDR1 ENHRY, CDR2 SYGVKD. The CDR3 is made up of 14 amino acids. The receptor comes from a woman between 65 and 79 years old with acute or convalescent COVID-19. The chain combines TRBV10-3 with TRBJ2-2, with no clear D. Sequencing was done on a sample of peripheral blood. CDR3 in amino acids: CAISRVSNTGELFF. CDR3 DNA: TGTGCCATCTCTCGGGTTTCGAACACCGGGGAGCTGTTTTTT.